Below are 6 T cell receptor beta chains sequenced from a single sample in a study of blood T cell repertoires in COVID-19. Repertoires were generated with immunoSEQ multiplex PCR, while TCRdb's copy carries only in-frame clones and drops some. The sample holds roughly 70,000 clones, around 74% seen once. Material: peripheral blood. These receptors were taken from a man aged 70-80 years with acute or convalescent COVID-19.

CDR3 in amino acids: CASSLGQGAGGNTIYF. The CDR3 DNA sequence: TGTGCCAGCAGCTTAGGACAGGGGGCAGGAGGAAACACCATATATTTT. The chain combines TRBV7-6 with TRBJ1-3; 10 bases agree with TRBD1. V dropped 1 base and J dropped 4; count of bases not matched to a gene: 4. This CDR3 is built from 16 residues. Germline CDR1 and CDR2: SGHVS and FNYEAQ.

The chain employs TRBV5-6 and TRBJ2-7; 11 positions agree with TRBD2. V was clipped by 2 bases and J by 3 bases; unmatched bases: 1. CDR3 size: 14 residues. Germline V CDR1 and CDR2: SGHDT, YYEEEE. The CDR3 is CASSFTSGSYEQYF. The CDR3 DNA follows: TGTGCCAGCAGCTTTACTAGCGGGAGCTACGAGCAGTACTTC.

The CDR3 DNA is TGTGCCAGCTCACTGAGCTCCTACAATGAGCAGTTCTTC. This translates into CASSLSSYNEQFF. The rearrangement joins TRBV11-3 to TRBJ2-1; D not resolved. Germline values: CDR1 SGHNT, CDR2 YENEEA. The CDR3 totals 13 residues. The ends were cut back, 8 bases at V and 0 bases at J, with 8 bases in the middle.

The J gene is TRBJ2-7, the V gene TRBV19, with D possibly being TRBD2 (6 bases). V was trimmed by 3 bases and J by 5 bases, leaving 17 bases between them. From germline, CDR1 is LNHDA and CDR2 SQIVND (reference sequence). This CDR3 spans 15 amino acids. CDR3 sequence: CASSIGGYRADEQYF. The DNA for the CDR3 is TGTGCCAGTAGTATCGGGGGTTATCGTGCGGACGAGCAGTACTTC. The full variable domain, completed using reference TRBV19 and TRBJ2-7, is DGGITQSPKYLFRKEGQNVTLSCEQNLNHDAMYWYRQDPGQGLRLIYYSQIVNDFQKGDIAEGYSVSREKKESFPLTVTSAQKNPTAFYLCASSIGGYRADEQYFGPGTRLTVT.

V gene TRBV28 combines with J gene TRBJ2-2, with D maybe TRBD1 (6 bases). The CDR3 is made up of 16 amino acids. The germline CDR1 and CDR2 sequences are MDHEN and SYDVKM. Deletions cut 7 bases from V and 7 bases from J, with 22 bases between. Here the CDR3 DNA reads TGTGCCAGCACATCGAGGCAGGGGAGACAGGACGGGGAGCTGTTTTTT. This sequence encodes CASTSRQGRQDGELFF.

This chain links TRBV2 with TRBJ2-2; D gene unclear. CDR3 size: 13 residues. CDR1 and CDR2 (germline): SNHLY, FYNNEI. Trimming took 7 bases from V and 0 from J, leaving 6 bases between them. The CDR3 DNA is TGTGCCAGCAACTTCGCGAACACCGGGGAGCTGTTTTTT. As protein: CASNFANTGELFF.